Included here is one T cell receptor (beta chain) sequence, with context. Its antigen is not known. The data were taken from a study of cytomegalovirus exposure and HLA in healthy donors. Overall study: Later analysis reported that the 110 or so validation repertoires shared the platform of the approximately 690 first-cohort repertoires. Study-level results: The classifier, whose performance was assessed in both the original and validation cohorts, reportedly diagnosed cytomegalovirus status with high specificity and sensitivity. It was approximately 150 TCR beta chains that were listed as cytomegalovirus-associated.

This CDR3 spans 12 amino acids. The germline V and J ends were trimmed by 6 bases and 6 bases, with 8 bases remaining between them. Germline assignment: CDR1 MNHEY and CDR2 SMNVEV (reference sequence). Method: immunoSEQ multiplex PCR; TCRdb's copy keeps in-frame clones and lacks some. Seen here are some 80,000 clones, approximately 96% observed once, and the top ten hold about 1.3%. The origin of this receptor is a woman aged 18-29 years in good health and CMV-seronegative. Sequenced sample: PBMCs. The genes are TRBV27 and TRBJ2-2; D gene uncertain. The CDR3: CASSLRSGELFF. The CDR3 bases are TGTGCCAGCAGCCTACGCTCCGGGGAGCTGTTTTTT.